This TCR beta chain is drawn from a study of cytomegalovirus exposure and HLA in healthy donors. The CDR3 has 14 amino acids. Trimming took 3 bases from V and 5 from J, leaving 12 bases between them. The V gene's germline CDR1 is SGHVS and CDR2 FNYEAQ. PCR involved 60 Vbeta and 13 Jbeta primers. Profiled with immunoSEQ multiplex PCR; TCRdb holds only in-frame clones, not every one. The data contain over 100,000 clones, roughly 88% of them singletons. This chain links TRBV7-6 with TRBJ2-3; tentatively, D is TRBD1 (6 bases). This clonotype was sampled from a woman in her late teens or twenties in good health and CMV-seropositive. The specimen was PBMCs. CDR3 in DNA: TGTGCCAGCAGCTTGGAAGGCAGGGGAGATACGCAGTATTTT. This sequence encodes CASSLEGRGDTQYF.